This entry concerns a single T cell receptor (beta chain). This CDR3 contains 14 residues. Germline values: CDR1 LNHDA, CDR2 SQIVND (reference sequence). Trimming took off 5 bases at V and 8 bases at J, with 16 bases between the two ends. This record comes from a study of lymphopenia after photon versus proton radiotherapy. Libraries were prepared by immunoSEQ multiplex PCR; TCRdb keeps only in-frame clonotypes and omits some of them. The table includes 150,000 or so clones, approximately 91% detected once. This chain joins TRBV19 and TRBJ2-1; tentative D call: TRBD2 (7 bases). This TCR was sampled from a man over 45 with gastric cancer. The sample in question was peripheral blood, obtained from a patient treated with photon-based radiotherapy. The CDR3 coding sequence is TGTGCCAGTAGTCGGGGGGCGGAGAGGGATGAGCAGTTCTTC. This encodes CASSRGAERDEQFF.